The 21 T cell receptor beta chains reported below all come from one sample, sequenced in a study of T cell responses to AZD1222 COVID-19 vaccine. Profiled with immunoSEQ multiplex PCR; TCRdb holds only in-frame clones, not every one. The sample holds tens of thousands of clones, more than 70% seen once. The sequencing here drew on peripheral blood, taken on day 0 of AZD1222 vaccination. The source is an adult in good health.

The CDR3 nucleotides read TGCGCCAGCAGCTTCCCAGGGGAGGATACGCAGTATTTT. Its translation is CASSFPGEDTQYF. The chain employs TRBV5-1 and TRBJ2-3; possible D gene TRBD1, 6 bases. From germline, CDR1 is SGHRS and CDR2 YFSETQ. The V end was cut by 2 bases, the J end by 6 bases, with 10 bases between. The CDR3 spans 13 residues. Looking up the rest from reference TRBV5-1 and TRBJ2-3 gives the full variable domain: KAGVTQTPRYLIKTRGQQVTLSCSPISGHRSVSWYQQTPGQGLQFLFEYFSETQRNKGNFPGRFSGRQFSNSRSEMNVSTLELGDSALYLCASSFPGEDTQYFGPGTRLTVL.

CDR3 nucleotides: TGCAGCGTGCCCCGACGGCGGGACTATGGCTACACCTTC. Translation gives CSVPRRRDYGYTF. The chain uses TRBV29-1 and TRBJ1-2; no reliable D call. Germline V CDR1 and CDR2: SQVTM, ANQGSEA. This CDR3 contains 13 residues. V was shortened by 6 bases and J by 3 bases, with 14 bases between the two germline ends.

The chain couples TRBV9 to TRBJ2-3; 12 bases match TRBD2. There are 18 residues in the CDR3. The junction had 8 bases not matched to a gene; V was cut back by 0 bases and J by 3 bases. Germline CDR1 is SGDLS and CDR2 is YYNGEE. The CDR3 nucleotides are TGTGCCAGCAGCGTAGCTACCAGGACTAGCGGGATAACAGATACGCAGTATTTT. The encoded protein is CASSVATRTSGITDTQYF.

The chain is built from TRBV6-4 and TRBJ1-1; D remains unclear. The CDR3 is 13 residues long. CDR1 and CDR2 (germline): MRHNA, SNTAGT. The V end was cut by 4 bases, the J end by 1 base, with 7 bases between. For the CDR3, the DNA is TGTGCCAGCAGTGGGAGGGAGAACACTGAAGCTTTCTTT. This translates into CASSGRENTEAFF.

The rearrangement joins TRBV3-1 (or the pseudogene TRBV3-2) to TRBJ2-3; D tentatively reads TRBD1 or TRBD2 (5 bases each). CDR3 length: 18 residues. Germline CDR1 reads LGHDT; CDR2 reads YNNKEL (reference sequence). The germline V and J ends were trimmed by 1 base and 4 bases, with 21 bases remaining between them. The CDR3 DNA reads TGTGCCAGCAGCCAAGTTGCCGGGACCCCCGTGGTGGCAGATACGCAGTATTTT. As protein: CASSQVAGTPVVADTQYF.

V gene TRBV7-2 combines with J gene TRBJ2-1; D may be TRBD2 (6 bases). From germline, CDR1 is SGHTA and CDR2 FQGNSA. This CDR3 spans 18 amino acids. V lost 4 bases and J lost 0, with 19 bases in between. CDR3 in DNA: TGTGCCAGCAGCTCCCGTCCGAGCGGGCCCAGCTCCTACAATGAGCAGTTCTTC. Translated, it gives CASSSRPSGPSSYNEQFF.

This chain uses TRBV18 with TRBJ1-1; D possibly corresponds to TRBD1 (5 bases). The CDR3 covers 13 residues. Between the trimmed V and J ends, which lost 4 bases and 1 base, there was a span of 7 bases. The V gene's germline CDR1 is KGHSH and CDR2 LQKENI. The CDR3, as DNA: TGTGCCAGCTCACTAGGACAGAACACTGAAGCTTTCTTT. It translates to CASSLGQNTEAFF.

The chain couples TRBV7-9 to TRBJ1-1, with 10 bases fitting TRBD1. This CDR3 is built from 12 residues. CDR1 and CDR2 (germline): SEHNR, FQNEAQ (reference sequence). Losses at the gene ends were 5 bases for V and 10 bases for J; bases not matched to a gene: 4. CDR3 protein: CASSPGQGRAFF. CDR3 coding DNA: TGTGCCAGCAGCCCGGGACAGGGGAGAGCTTTCTTT.

The V and J genes are TRBV11-3 and TRBJ2-7, with D possibly TRBD2 on 6 matching bases. Between the trimmed V and J ends, which lost 5 bases and 4 bases, there was a span of 18 bases. Germline CDR1 SGHNT, CDR2 YENEEA. CDR3 length: 15 residues. DNA of the CDR3: TGTGCCAGCAGCCAAAACGTACTAGCTCGGTACGAGCAGTACTTC. Encoded protein: CASSQNVLARYEQYF.

The chain joins TRBV19 to TRBJ1-2, with D perhaps matching TRBD1 (6 bases). Germline-derived CDR1 and CDR2 are LNHDA and SQIVND (reference sequence). Trimming took off 4 bases at V and 7 bases at J, with 10 bases between the two ends. There are 12 residues in the CDR3. CDR3 nucleotides: TGTGCCAGTAGTAACCGACAGGTTGGCTACACCTTC. This gives the protein CASSNRQVGYTF.

The V call is TRBV12-3 or TRBV12-4, the J call TRBJ1-1; D gene ambiguous. V was clipped by 1 base and J by 7 bases, with 7 bases between them. The CDR3 is 12 residues long. CDR3 in DNA: TGTGCCAGCAGTTTAGGGGTTGATGAAGCTTTCTTT. Its translation is CASSLGVDEAFF.

The J gene is TRBJ2-7, the V gene TRBV4-3, with 11 bases identical to TRBD2. This CDR3 contains 16 residues. Germline assignment: CDR1 LGHNA and CDR2 YSLEER. Unmatched junction bases numbered 8, after V lost 1 base and J lost 6 bases. The CDR3, as DNA: TGCGCCAGCAGCCAAGGGGCGGGACTAGCGGCCTCCGAGCAGTACTTC. Translation: CASSQGAGLAASEQYF.

This chain connects TRBV6-1 to TRBJ1-5; no reliable D call. V dropped 2 bases and J dropped 0 bases, with 11 bases sitting between them. Germline V gene lookup returns CDR1 MNHNS and CDR2 SASEGT. This CDR3 spans 16 amino acids. This CDR3 reads CASSEKTAYSNQPQHF. The CDR3 coding sequence is TGTGCCAGCAGTGAAAAGACGGCCTATAGCAATCAGCCCCAGCATTTT.

The chain is built from TRBV7-3 and TRBJ1-3; 7 bases line up with TRBD1. V trimming: 1 base; J trimming: 4 bases; junction bases outside the gene matches: 10. CDR3 length: 17 residues. Germline values: CDR1 SGHTA, CDR2 FQGTGA. This CDR3 is CASSLSPEGALGNTIYF. The CDR3 nucleotides read TGTGCCAGCAGCTTAAGTCCGGAGGGGGCGCTGGGAAACACCATATATTTT. The full variable domain, its missing parts supplied by reference TRBV7-3 and TRBJ1-3, is GAGVSQTPSNKVTEKGKYVELRCDPISGHTALYWYRQSLGQGPEFLIYFQGTGAADDSGLPNDRFFAVRPEGSVSTLKIQRTERGDSAVYLCASSLSPEGALGNTIYFGEGSWLTVV.

This chain uses TRBV11-2 with TRBJ1-1; D remains ambiguous. V gave up 2 bases and J gave up 2 bases, with 9 bases separating them. The CDR3 extends over 14 amino acids. CDR1 and CDR2 (germline): SGHAT, FQNNGV. The CDR3 region is CASSLSEGNTEAFF. CDR3 nucleotides: TGTGCCAGCAGCTTATCTGAGGGAAACACTGAAGCTTTCTTT.

About this clone itself: The sample contains more than one DNA sequence encoding this CDR3. The chain carries TRBV9 and TRBJ2-3; D possibly corresponds to TRBD1 (5 bases). The V end was cut by 0 bases, the J end by 3 bases, with 8 bases between. CDR1 is SGDLS and CDR2 is YYNGEE in the germline V gene. This CDR3 region has 14 residues. The CDR3 bases are TGTGCCAGCAGCGTAGAAAGGGGTACAGATACGCAGTATTTT. This gives the protein CASSVERGTDTQYF.

This rearrangement joins TRBV4-2 to TRBJ1-4, with D maybe TRBD1 (5 bases). Deletions cut 5 bases from V and 7 bases from J, with 14 bases between. The CDR3 is made up of 14 amino acids. Germline assignment: CDR1 LGHNA and CDR2 YNFKEQ. CDR3 sequence: CASSSGGVAEKLFF. The DNA of the CDR3 is TGTGCCAGCAGCTCCGGGGGGGTGGCTGAAAAACTGTTTTTT.

The CDR3 bases are TGTGCCAGCTCTTCAACAGGGGAAGGTTCACCCCTCCACTTT. This translates into CASSSTGEGSPLHF. The chain combines TRBV18 with TRBJ1-6; 7 positions match TRBD1. CDR3 length: 14 residues. Losses at the gene ends were 6 bases for V and 9 bases for J; bases not matched to a gene: 8. CDR1 and CDR2 (germline): KGHSH, LQKENI. Based on the CDR3 plus reference TRBV18 and TRBJ1-6, the full variable domain is NAGVMQNPRHLVRRRGQEARLRCSPMKGHSHVYWYRQLPEEGLKFMVYLQKENIIDESGMPKERFSAEFPKEGPSILRIQQVVRGDSAAYFCASSSTGEGSPLHFGNGTRLTVT.

The count of this clone is one. This chain connects TRBV2 to TRBJ1-3, with TRBD1 identical over 7 bases. The CDR3 has 16 residues. Per the germline V gene, CDR1 is SNHLY and CDR2 is FYNNEI. J was trimmed by 0 bases and V by 5 bases; bases with no gene match: 7. The CDR3 bases are TGTGCCAGCAGTAACGGACAGGCCTTCTCTGGAAACACCATATATTTT. It yields the protein CASSNGQAFSGNTIYF. The complete variable domain, with remaining parts taken from reference TRBV2 and TRBJ1-3, reads EPEVTQTPSHQVTQMGQEVILRCVPISNHLYFYWYRQILGQKVEFLVSFYNNEISEKSEIFDDQFSVERPDGSNFTLKIRSTKLEDSAMYFCASSNGQAFSGNTIYFGEGSWLTVV.

The chain combines TRBV6-5 with TRBJ2-7, with 7 bases matching TRBD1. The CDR3 consists of 14 residues. Germline values: CDR1 MNHEY, CDR2 SVGAGI. V shed 6 bases and J 3 bases; nucleotides not matched to a gene: 8. The CDR3 reads CASRPTGELYEQYF. In DNA form, the CDR3 reads TGTGCCAGCAGACCCACAGGGGAACTCTACGAGCAGTACTTC.

This rearrangement joins TRBV7-2 to TRBJ1-3, with TRBD1 matching over 8 bases. V lost 8 bases and J lost 4; bases outside the gene matches: 4. The CDR3 has 13 residues. Germline V lookup: CDR1 SGHTA, CDR2 FQGNSA. The CDR3 loop is CASQDRAGNTIYF. Written as DNA, the CDR3 is TGTGCCAGCCAGGACAGGGCAGGAAACACCATATATTTT.